Reported below is one T cell receptor beta chain. The method was immunoSEQ multiplex PCR; TCRdb's version includes in-frame clones alone and lacks a portion of them. The data hold hundreds of thousands of clones, with approximately 96% observed a single time. It was CD45RO-negative cells, positively selected for CCR7, that made up naive CD8 cells, with terminally differentiated effector memory CD45RA+ cells excluded. These data are taken from a study of shared clonotypes between healthy human individuals. Losses at the gene ends were 0 bases for V and 5 bases for J; bases not matched to a gene: 7. The CDR3 loop spans 15 amino acids. The V gene's germline CDR1 is SGHRS and CDR2 YFSETQ.

This clonotype was obtained from a woman in her 30s in good health. The chain joins TRBV5-1 to TRBJ2-5, with 7 bases matching TRBD2. Sequencing was carried out using naive CD8+ T cells sorted from blood. CDR3 protein: CASSLAASGGETQYF. In nucleotides, the CDR3 is TGCGCCAGCAGCTTGGCGGCTAGCGGTGGGGAGACCCAGTACTTC.